Shown below are 25 T cell receptor beta chains from a single sample sequenced in a study of blood T cell repertoires in COVID-19. Clones were read by immunoSEQ multiplex PCR, and TCRdb kept only the in-frame ones, dropping some. The data show 140,000 or so clones, 87% seen once. The sample was peripheral blood. These receptors all come from a man aged 50 to 59 who had recovered from COVID-19.

This clone was seen once. This chain links TRBV7-2 with TRBJ2-6, with a weak D call TRBD1 (5 bases). Germline assignment: CDR1 SGHTA and CDR2 FQGNSA. The V end was cut by 5 bases, the J end by 1 base, with 9 bases between. The CDR3 contains 15 residues. The CDR3 coding sequence is TGTGCCAGCAGCGATAGGGGATCTGGGGCCAACGTCCTGACTTTC. Its translation: CASSDRGSGANVLTF.

The chain uses TRBV7-2 and TRBJ2-7; 16 nucleotides agree with TRBD2. The CDR3 is 18 residues long. With 1 base clipped from V and 2 bases from J, the junction kept 5 bases outside the gene matches. Germline CDR1 reads SGHTA; CDR2 reads FQGNSA. The chain's CDR3 is CASSLVGTSGGGTYEQYF. Written as DNA, the CDR3 is TGTGCCAGCAGCTTAGTTGGGACTAGCGGGGGGGGTACCTACGAGCAGTACTTC.

The rearrangement joins TRBV4-3 to TRBJ1-2, with TRBD1 identical over 9 bases. Trimming took 0 bases from V and 0 from J; bases not matched to a gene: 11. Germline values: CDR1 LGHNA, CDR2 YSLEER. This CDR3 has 19 residues. CDR3 protein: CASSQEINRGLLANYGYTF. The CDR3, as DNA: TGCGCCAGCAGCCAAGAGATCAACAGGGGGCTTTTAGCTAACTATGGCTACACCTTC.

This chain joins TRBV6-2 or TRBV6-3 and TRBJ1-5; D gene unclear. Deletions cut 2 bases from V and 6 bases from J, with 8 bases between. CDR1 and CDR2 (germline): MNHEY, SVGEGT. There are 13 residues in the CDR3. CDR3 region: CASSYAEGQPQHF. The CDR3 nucleotides are TGTGCCAGCAGTTACGCGGAAGGTCAGCCCCAGCATTTT.

This chain connects TRBV12-5 to TRBJ1-1; D may be TRBD1 (5 bases). V was pared by 2 bases and J by 2 bases, with 9 bases between. Germline CDR1 reads LGHNT; CDR2 reads FRNRAP. The CDR3 spans 14 residues. CDR3 protein: CASGLLQGNTEAFF. The CDR3 DNA sequence: TGTGCTAGTGGTTTGCTCCAGGGCAACACTGAAGCTTTCTTT.

The chain links TRBV9 to TRBJ1-1; tentative D call: TRBD1 (5 bases). CDR3 length: 16 amino acids. The germline V gene has CDR1 SGDLS and CDR2 YYNGEE. V was cut by 0 bases and J by 3 bases, with 15 bases left in between. The CDR3 DNA is TGTGCCAGCAGCGTAGCTCCCGCCAGGGTGGACACTGAAGCTTTCTTT. The encoded protein is CASSVAPARVDTEAFF.

The chain recombines TRBV5-6 with TRBJ1-2; D is possibly TRBD1 (5 bases). The CDR3 has 15 amino acids. Per germline, CDR1 SGHDT and CDR2 YYEEEE. V lost 0 bases, J lost 4 bases, and 13 bases lay in between. The CDR3 DNA reads as TGTGCCAGCAGCTTGGTCCGATCGGGGGGCTATGGCTACACCTTC. Protein: CASSLVRSGGYGYTF.

This chain joins TRBV6-2 or TRBV6-3 and TRBJ1-2; D is ambiguous. The CDR3 runs 17 residues. Trimming cost V 0 bases and J 0 bases, with 14 bases left between them. Germline lookup yields CDR1 MNHEY and CDR2 SVGEGT. The CDR3 loop is CASSYSTMAEANYGYTF. DNA of the CDR3: TGTGCCAGCAGTTACTCGACAATGGCAGAAGCTAACTATGGCTACACCTTC.

This clone has more than one count but fewer than ten. The V gene is TRBV9, the J gene TRBJ1-4; no reliable D call. Germline lookup yields CDR1 SGDLS and CDR2 YYNGEE. The CDR3 is made up of 14 amino acids. V dropped 0 bases and J dropped 7 bases, with 10 bases sitting between them. This CDR3 reads CASSVAGAGEKLFF. The DNA of the CDR3 is TGTGCCAGCAGCGTAGCAGGCGCCGGTGAAAAACTGTTTTTT. Drawing the rest from reference TRBV9 and TRBJ1-4, the complete variable domain is DSGVTQTPKHLITATGQRVTLRCSPRSGDLSVYWYQQSLDQGLQFLIQYYNGEERAKGNILERFSAQQFPDLHSELNLSSLELGDSALYFCASSVAGAGEKLFFGSGTQLSVL.

This clone has a single count. The genes are TRBV2 and TRBJ2-4; the D gene is possibly TRBD2 (5 bases). The CDR3 sequence is 13 residues long. Trimming left V 3 bases short and J 5 bases short, with 8 bases between. Germline CDR1 is SNHLY and CDR2 is FYNNEI. The CDR3 sequence: CASSEGSQNIQYF. The CDR3 nucleotides read TGTGCCAGCAGTGAGGGGAGCCAAAACATTCAGTACTTC.

The chain joins TRBV5-6 to TRBJ1-5, with a possible D match to TRBD1 (6 bases). Per the germline V gene, CDR1 is SGHDT and CDR2 is YYEEEE. V lost 0 bases to trimming and J lost 2 bases, with 12 bases between them. The CDR3 contains 16 residues. The chain's CDR3 is CASSLGGGAGNQPQHF. In nucleotides, the CDR3 is TGTGCCAGCAGCTTGGGCGGGGGGGCTGGCAATCAGCCCCAGCATTTT.

This clone was counted only a few times. The gene calls are TRBV6-1 and TRBJ1-6, with 7 bases fitting TRBD1. Germline V CDR1 and CDR2: MNHNS, SASEGT. Trimming took 3 bases from V and 7 from J; bases not matched to a gene: 15. The CDR3 is 18 amino acids. The CDR3 loop is CASSETLKWAGGNSPLHF. The CDR3 DNA reads TGTGCCAGCAGTGAGACGCTAAAATGGGCAGGGGGAAATTCACCCCTCCACTTT.

This chain joins TRBV21-1 and TRBJ2-2; the D call in the table, TRBD1, was not verified against the DNA. TRBV21-1 is reported as a pseudogene. The CDR3 runs to 14 residues. This chain's CDR3 is CASSSQKCTGELFF. In nucleotides, the CDR3 is TGTGCCAGCAGCTCCCAGAAATGTACCGGGGAGCTGTTTTTT.

CDR3 in amino acids: CASSFYKTQYF. CDR3 nucleotides: TGTGCCAGCAGCTTTTACAAGACCCAGTACTTC. The gene calls are TRBV5-6 and TRBJ2-5; the D is unclear. The CDR3 spans 11 residues. Germline CDR1 and CDR2: SGHDT and YYEEEE. Trimming took off 2 bases at V and 6 bases at J, with 5 bases between the two ends.

The chain has TRBV7-2 and TRBJ2-7; TRBD1 matches 10 bases. This CDR3 spans 15 amino acids. Germline V lookup: CDR1 SGHTA, CDR2 FQGNSA. The ends lost 6 bases at V and 0 bases at J; junction bases unmatched: 5. CDR3: CASRSGQGNSYEQYF. CDR3 sequence (DNA): TGTGCCAGCAGGTCGGGACAGGGGAACTCCTACGAGCAGTACTTC.

The chain employs TRBV4-3 and TRBJ1-2; 9 bases map to TRBD1. With 4 bases clipped from V and 2 bases from J, the junction kept 8 bases outside the gene matches. Germline V gives CDR1 LGHNA, CDR2 YSLEER. The CDR3 contains 16 residues. The DNA of the CDR3 is TGCGCCAGCAGCCCATTGGTAGGGACAGGGAACTATGGCTACACCTTC. Its translation: CASSPLVGTGNYGYTF.

The gene calls are TRBV13 and TRBJ1-1; TRBD1 is a possible D gene (5 bases). Germline lookup yields CDR1 PRHDT and CDR2 FYEKMQ (reference sequence). CDR3 size: 14 residues. V gave up 0 bases and J gave up 6 bases, with 11 bases separating them. CDR3 sequence: CASSLGGVGAEAFF. DNA for the CDR3: TGTGCCAGCAGCTTAGGAGGGGTGGGCGCTGAAGCTTTCTTT.

CDR3 bases: TGTGCCAGCAGCCAAGGCGGGATCCTCGAGCAGTACTTC. As protein: CASSQGGILEQYF. J is TRBJ2-7 and V is TRBV3-1 (or the pseudogene TRBV3-2), with TRBD2 as a possible D gene (6 bases). The V gene lost 1 base and the J gene lost 6 bases, with 10 bases spanning the gap. Germline V gene lookup returns CDR1 LGHDT and CDR2 YNNKEL (reference sequence). The CDR3 runs 13 residues.

This clone turned up a few times. The chain recombines TRBV7-2 with TRBJ2-5; 7 bases align to TRBD1. The CDR3 sequence is 13 residues long. Germline V CDR1 and CDR2: SGHTA, FQGNSA. V was clipped by 0 bases and J by 14 bases; unmatched bases: 9. CDR3 nucleotide sequence: TGTGCCAGCAGCTTAGCGGTGGACAGGCTCAACTACTTC. Its protein is CASSLAVDRLNYF.

CDR3: CASSLSSVPGSSPLHF. DNA for the CDR3: TGTGCCAGCAGTTTATCGAGCGTACCGGGGAGTTCACCCCTCCACTTT. The rearrangement links TRBV27 to TRBJ1-6; no definite D call. Germline CDR1 is MNHEY and CDR2 is SMNVEV (reference sequence). Deletions cut 0 bases from V and 9 bases from J, with 15 bases between. CDR3 size: 16 residues.

The J gene is TRBJ1-4, the V gene TRBV6-2 or TRBV6-3, with D maybe TRBD1 (5 bases). Germline V gene sequence: CDR1 MNHEY, CDR2 SVGEGT. Trimming left V 3 bases short and J 5 bases short, with 13 bases between. The CDR3 runs to 15 residues. The CDR3 loop reads CASSYKGRRNEKLFF. CDR3 DNA sequence: TGTGCCAGCAGTTATAAGGGGCGTCGGAATGAAAAACTGTTTTTT.

This chain joins TRBV10-3 and TRBJ2-1; 7 nucleotides line up with TRBD2. Germline V CDR1 and CDR2: ENHRY, SYGVKD. Trimming removed 3 bases from V and 4 bases from J; junction bases left unmatched: 6. The CDR3 has 15 amino acids. The chain's CDR3 is CAISDWGGNYNEQFF. The CDR3 nucleotides are TGTGCCATCAGTGATTGGGGGGGTAATTACAATGAGCAGTTCTTC.

V gene TRBV27 combines with J gene TRBJ1-2; D is undetermined. CDR1 is MNHEY, CDR2 SMNVEV, per germline (reference sequence). Trimming took off 3 bases at V and 4 bases at J, with 9 bases between the two ends. The CDR3 is 13 residues long. CDR3 residues: CASSFRQSYGYTF. The CDR3 DNA reads as TGTGCCAGCAGTTTCAGACAAAGCTATGGCTACACCTTC.

The chain is built from TRBV20-1 and TRBJ2-7; 8 bases align to TRBD1. Per the germline V gene, CDR1 is DFQATT and CDR2 is SNEGSKA (reference sequence). J was trimmed by 7 bases and V by 4 bases; bases with no gene match: 9. The CDR3 extends over 13 amino acids. CDR3: CSANDRGPREQYF. The CDR3 DNA reads as TGCAGTGCTAATGACAGGGGTCCCAGAGAGCAGTACTTC.

The CDR3 DNA sequence: TGCGCCAGCAGCTCCCAGCCGAACACAGGGATCCCGGCCGACGAGCAGTACTTC. Its translation: CASSSQPNTGIPADEQYF. The chain recombines TRBV5-1 with TRBJ2-7; D is perhaps TRBD1 (6 bases). CDR1 and CDR2 from the germline V gene are SGHRS and YFSETQ. V was pared by 3 bases and J by 5 bases, with 27 bases between. The CDR3 contains 18 residues.